This T cell receptor beta chain was identified in a study of T cells after yellow fever vaccination. TCRdb recomputed calls from the 5' RACE reads with MiXCR, one row per CDR3 protein. This table holds just over 300,000 distinct CDR3 sequences, approximately 3.9% found once. The V end was cut by 7 bases, the J end by 0 bases, with 10 bases between. The CDR3 totals 13 residues. Germline lookup yields CDR1 SQVTM and CDR2 ANQGSEA. This sequence was found in a man aged 18 to 35 who received the YFV17D yellow fever vaccine. The source material was PBMCs, sampled on the day of the yellow fever booster vaccination. The chain joins TRBV29-1 to TRBJ1-3, with no clear D. CDR3 protein: CSAPAGSGNTIYF. CDR3 nucleotides: TGCAGCGCCCCGGCCGGCTCTGGAAACACCATATATTTT.